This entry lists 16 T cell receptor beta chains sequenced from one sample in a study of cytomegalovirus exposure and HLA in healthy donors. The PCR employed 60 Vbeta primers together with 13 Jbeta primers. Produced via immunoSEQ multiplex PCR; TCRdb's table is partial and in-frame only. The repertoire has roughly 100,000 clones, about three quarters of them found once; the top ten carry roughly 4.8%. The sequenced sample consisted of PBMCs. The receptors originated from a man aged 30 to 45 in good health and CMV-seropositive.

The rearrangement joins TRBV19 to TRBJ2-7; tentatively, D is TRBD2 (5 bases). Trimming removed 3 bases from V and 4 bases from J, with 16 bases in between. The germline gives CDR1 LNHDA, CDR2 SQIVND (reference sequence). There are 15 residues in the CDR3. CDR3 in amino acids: CASSIWAPGKYEQYF. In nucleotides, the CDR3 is TGTGCCAGTAGTATTTGGGCCCCGGGGAAGTACGAGCAGTACTTC.

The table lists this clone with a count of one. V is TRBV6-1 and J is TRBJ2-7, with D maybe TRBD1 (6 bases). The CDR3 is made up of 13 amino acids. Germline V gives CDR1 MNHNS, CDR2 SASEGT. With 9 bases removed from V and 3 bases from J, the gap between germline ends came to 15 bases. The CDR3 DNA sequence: TGTGCCAGTGGAAGGACAGAAATCTACGAGCAGTACGTC. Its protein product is CASGRTEIYEQYV.

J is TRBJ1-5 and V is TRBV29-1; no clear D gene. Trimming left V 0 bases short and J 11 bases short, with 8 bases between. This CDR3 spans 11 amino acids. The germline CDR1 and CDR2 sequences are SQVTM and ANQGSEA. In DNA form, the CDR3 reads TGCAGCGTTGAAGATCTCGGGACCCAGCATTTT. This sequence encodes CSVEDLGTQHF.

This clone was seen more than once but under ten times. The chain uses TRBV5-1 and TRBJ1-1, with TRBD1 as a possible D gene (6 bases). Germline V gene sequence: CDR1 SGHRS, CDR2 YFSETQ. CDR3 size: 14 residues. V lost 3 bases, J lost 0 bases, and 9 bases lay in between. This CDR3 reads CASSSRTVNTEAFF. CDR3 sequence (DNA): TGCGCCAGCAGCTCCCGGACAGTGAACACTGAAGCTTTCTTT.

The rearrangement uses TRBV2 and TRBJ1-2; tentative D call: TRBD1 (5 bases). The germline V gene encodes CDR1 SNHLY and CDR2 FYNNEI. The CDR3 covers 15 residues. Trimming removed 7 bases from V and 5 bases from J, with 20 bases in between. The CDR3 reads CASIPGAQGGYGYTF. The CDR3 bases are TGTGCCAGCATTCCAGGAGCGCAGGGTGGATATGGCTACACCTTC.

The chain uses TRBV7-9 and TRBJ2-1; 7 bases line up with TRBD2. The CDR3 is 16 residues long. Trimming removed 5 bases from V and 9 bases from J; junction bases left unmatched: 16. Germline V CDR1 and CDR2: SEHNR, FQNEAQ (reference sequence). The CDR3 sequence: CASSPTLGRGRTEQFF. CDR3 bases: TGTGCCAGCAGCCCAACCCTGGGGCGGGGGAGGACTGAGCAGTTCTTC. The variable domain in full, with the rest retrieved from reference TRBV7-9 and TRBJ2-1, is DTGVSQNPRHKITKRGQNVTFRCDPISEHNRLYWYRQTLGQGPEFLTYFQNEAQLEKSRLLSDRFSAERPKGSFSTLEIQRTEQGDSAMYLCASSPTLGRGRTEQFFGPGTRLTVL.

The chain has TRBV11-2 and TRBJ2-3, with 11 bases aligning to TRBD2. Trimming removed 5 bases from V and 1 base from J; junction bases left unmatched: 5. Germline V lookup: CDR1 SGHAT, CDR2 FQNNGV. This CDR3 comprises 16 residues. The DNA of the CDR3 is TGTGCCAGCAGCCTAGCGGGAGGCTTCGGCACAGATACGCAGTATTTT. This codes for CASSLAGGFGTDTQYF. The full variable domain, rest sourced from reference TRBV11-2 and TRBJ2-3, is EAGVAQSPRYKIIEKRQSVAFWCNPISGHATLYWYQQILGQGPKLLIQFQNNGVVDDSQLPKDRFSAERLKGVDSTLKIQPAKLEDSAVYLCASSLAGGFGTDTQYFGPGTRLTVL.

Written as DNA, the CDR3 is TGTGCCAGCAGCTCCAAGACTAGCGGGAGATCCACAGATACGCAGTATTTT. Amino acid sequence: CASSSKTSGRSTDTQYF. J is TRBJ2-3 and V is TRBV7-2, with 12 bases identical to TRBD2. With V trimmed by 4 bases and J by 2 bases, 7 bases remained unmatched. Germline loops: CDR1 SGHTA, CDR2 FQGNSA. The CDR3 loop spans 17 amino acids.

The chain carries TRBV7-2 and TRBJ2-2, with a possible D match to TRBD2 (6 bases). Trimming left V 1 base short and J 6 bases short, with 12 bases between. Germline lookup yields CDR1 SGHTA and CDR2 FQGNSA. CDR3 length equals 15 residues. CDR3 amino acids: CASSLVLGEAGELFF. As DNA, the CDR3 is TGTGCCAGCAGCTTAGTCCTGGGGGAGGCCGGGGAGCTGTTTTTT.

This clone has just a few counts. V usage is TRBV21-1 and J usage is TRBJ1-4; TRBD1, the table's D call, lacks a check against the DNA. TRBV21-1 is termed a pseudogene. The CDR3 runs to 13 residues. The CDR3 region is CASSNQTDEKLFF. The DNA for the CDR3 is TGTGCCAGCAGCAATCAAACAGACGAAAAACTGTTTTTT.

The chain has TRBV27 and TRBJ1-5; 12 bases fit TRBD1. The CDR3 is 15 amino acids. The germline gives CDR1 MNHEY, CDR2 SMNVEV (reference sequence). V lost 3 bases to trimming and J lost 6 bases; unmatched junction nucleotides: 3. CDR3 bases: TGTGCCAGCAGTTTGGGGACAGGGGGCGGTCAGCCCCAGCATTTT. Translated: CASSLGTGGGQPQHF.

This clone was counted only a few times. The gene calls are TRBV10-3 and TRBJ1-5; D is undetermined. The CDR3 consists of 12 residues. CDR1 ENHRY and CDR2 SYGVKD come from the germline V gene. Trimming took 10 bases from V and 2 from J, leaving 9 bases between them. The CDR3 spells CATGPGNQPQHF. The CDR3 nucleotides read TGTGCCACTGGGCCGGGCAATCAGCCCCAGCATTTT.

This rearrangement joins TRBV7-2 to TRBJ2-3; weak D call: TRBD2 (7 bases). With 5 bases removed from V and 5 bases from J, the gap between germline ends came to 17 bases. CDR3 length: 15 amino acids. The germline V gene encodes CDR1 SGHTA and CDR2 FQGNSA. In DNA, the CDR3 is TGTGCCAGCAGCCCGAGGGGGAGGGTCGAAGATACGCAGTATTTT. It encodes CASSPRGRVEDTQYF.

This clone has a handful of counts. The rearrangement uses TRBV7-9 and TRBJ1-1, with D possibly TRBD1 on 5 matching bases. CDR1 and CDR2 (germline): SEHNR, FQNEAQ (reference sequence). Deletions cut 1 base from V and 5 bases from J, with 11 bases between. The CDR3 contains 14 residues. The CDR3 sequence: CASSLEGRVTEAFF. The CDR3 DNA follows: TGTGCCAGCAGCTTAGAGGGGAGGGTGACTGAAGCTTTCTTT.

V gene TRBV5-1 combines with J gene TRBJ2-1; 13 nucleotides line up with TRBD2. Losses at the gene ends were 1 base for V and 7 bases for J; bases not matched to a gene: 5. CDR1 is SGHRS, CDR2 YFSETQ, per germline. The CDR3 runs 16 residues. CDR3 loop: CASSLTGTSGTNEQFF. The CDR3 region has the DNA TGCGCCAGCAGCTTGACCGGGACTAGCGGGACGAATGAGCAGTTCTTC.

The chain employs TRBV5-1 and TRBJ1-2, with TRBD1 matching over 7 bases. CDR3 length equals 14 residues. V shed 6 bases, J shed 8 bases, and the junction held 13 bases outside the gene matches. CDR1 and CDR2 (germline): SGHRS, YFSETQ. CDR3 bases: TGCGCCAGCACGAAGGACAGGCCAAGTGGGGGCTACACCTTC. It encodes CASTKDRPSGGYTF. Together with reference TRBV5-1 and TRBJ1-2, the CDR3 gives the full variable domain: KAGVTQTPRYLIKTRGQQVTLSCSPISGHRSVSWYQQTPGQGLQFLFEYFSETQRNKGNFPGRFSGRQFSNSRSEMNVSTLELGDSALYLCASTKDRPSGGYTFGSGTRLTVV.